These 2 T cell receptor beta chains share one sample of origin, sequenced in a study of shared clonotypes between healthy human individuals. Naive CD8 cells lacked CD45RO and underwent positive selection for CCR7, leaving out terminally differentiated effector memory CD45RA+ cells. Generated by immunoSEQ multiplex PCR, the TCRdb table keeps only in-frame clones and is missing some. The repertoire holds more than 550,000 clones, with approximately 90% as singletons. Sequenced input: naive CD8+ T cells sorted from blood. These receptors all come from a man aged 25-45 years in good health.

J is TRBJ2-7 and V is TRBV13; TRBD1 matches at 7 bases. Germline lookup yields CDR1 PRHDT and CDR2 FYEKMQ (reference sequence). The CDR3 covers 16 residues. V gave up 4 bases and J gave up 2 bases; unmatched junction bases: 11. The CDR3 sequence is CASSSAGQGGTYEQYF. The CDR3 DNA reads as TGTGCCAGCAGCTCCGCCGGACAAGGGGGCACCTACGAGCAGTACTTC.

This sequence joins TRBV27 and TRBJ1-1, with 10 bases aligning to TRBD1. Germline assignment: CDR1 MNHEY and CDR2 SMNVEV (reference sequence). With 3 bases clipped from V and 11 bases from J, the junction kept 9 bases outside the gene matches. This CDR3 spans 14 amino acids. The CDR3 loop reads CASSLTGGLKGAFF. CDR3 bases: TGTGCCAGCAGTTTGACAGGGGGCTTAAAGGGGGCTTTCTTT.